The subject of this entry is one T cell receptor beta chain. Its antigen is still unknown. These data belong to a study of blood T cell dynamics during melanoma immunotherapy. Study summary: First-line therapy was either pembrolizumab or nivolumab with ipilimumab for metastatic melanoma. Whole-study results and caveats: At W3, later disease-control patients showed bifurcated PBMC repertoire changes, unlike progressors. The study could not tell melanoma-specific clones from general immune activation.

Per the germline V gene, CDR1 is MDHEN and CDR2 is SYDVKM. CDR3 length: 15 residues. Trimming shortened V by 7 bases and J by 7 bases, and 23 bases separated the two germline ends. Time point here: pre-treatment baseline. Every bulk PBMC sample received the same 350 ng of DNA. Method: immunoSEQ multiplex PCR; TCRdb's copy keeps in-frame clones and lacks some. The sample lists 10,000 to 15,000 clones, about 88% occurring once. This receptor was identified in a human donor with melanoma. The sample in question was blood, obtained from a patient treated with checkpoint blockade. V usage is TRBV28 and J usage is TRBJ2-7; perhaps TRBD2 as D (5 bases). The CDR3 coding sequence is TGTGCCAGCACCATGTTCGCGGGCCGCTTGGAAGAGCAGTACTTC. This gives the protein CASTMFAGRLEEQYF. The full variable domain, rest sourced from reference TRBV28 and TRBJ2-7, is DVKVTQSSRYLVKRTGEKVFLECVQDMDHENMFWYRQDPGLGLRLIYFSYDVKMKEKGDIPEGYSVSREKKERFSLILESASTNQTSMYLCASTMFAGRLEEQYFGPGTRLTVT.